These 23 T cell receptor beta chains were all obtained from the same sample, sequenced in a study of cytomegalovirus exposure and HLA in healthy donors. Primers included in the PCR were 60 Vbeta and 13 Jbeta primers. Profiled with immunoSEQ multiplex PCR; TCRdb holds only in-frame clones, not every one. The sample records some 110,000 clones, approximately 80% being singletons. Sequencing input: PBMCs. These receptors were collected from a woman in her 40s in good health and CMV-seropositive.

The chain employs TRBV4-1 and TRBJ2-7; 7 bases are shared with TRBD2. Per germline, CDR1 MGHRA and CDR2 YSYEKL. This CDR3 has 14 amino acids. V trimming: 6 bases; J trimming: 0 bases; junction bases outside the gene matches: 5. The CDR3 reads CASRSSGASYEQYF. In DNA, the CDR3 is TGCGCCAGCAGATCTAGCGGAGCCTCCTACGAGCAGTACTTC.

The chain is built from TRBV2 and TRBJ2-2; TRBD1 is a possible D gene (5 bases). V lost 2 bases to trimming and J lost 4 bases, with 8 bases between them. The CDR3 totals 14 residues. The germline gives CDR1 SNHLY, CDR2 FYNNEI. The CDR3 bases are TGTGCCAGCAGTGAAAAGGGGATCACCGGGGAGCTGTTTTTT. Residues: CASSEKGITGELFF.

The chain combines TRBV6-6 with TRBJ2-3, with no clear D. This CDR3 has 15 residues. Germline values: CDR1 MNHNY, CDR2 SVGAGI (reference sequence). Trimming removed 4 bases at V and 2 bases at J, with 13 bases between. CDR3 amino acids: CASSLTRLLTDTQYF. DNA of the CDR3: TGTGCCAGCAGTTTGACTCGACTCCTCACAGATACGCAGTATTTT.

This clone was seen only once. The CDR3 loop is CASSDTGYSGNTIYF. Written as DNA, the CDR3 is TGTGCCAGCAGCGACACAGGGTACTCTGGAAACACCATATATTTT. The genes are TRBV28 and TRBJ1-3, with a tentative D call TRBD1 (6 bases). V lost 6 bases to trimming and J lost 0 bases, with 12 bases between them. Looked up from germline, CDR1 is MDHEN and CDR2 is SYDVKM. CDR3 length equals 15 residues.

This clone was picked up a small number of times. A junction end diverges from the germline sequence, so it may reflect a read error. The rearrangement links TRBV10-3 to TRBJ2-2; maybe TRBD2 (5 bases). The CDR3 runs 14 residues. Germline CDR1 ENHRY, CDR2 SYGVKD. CDR3 sequence (DNA): TGTGCCAGCAGTTTTGGACTTAACACCGGGGAGCTGTTTTTT. This codes for CASSFGLNTGELFF.

The V call is TRBV19, the J call TRBJ1-5; 8 bases are shared with TRBD1. From germline, CDR1 is LNHDA and CDR2 SQIVND (reference sequence). The CDR3 has 15 residues. Trimming took 3 bases from V and 6 from J; bases not matched to a gene: 7. The CDR3 is CASSISGGQAQPQHF. DNA for the CDR3: TGTGCCAGTAGTATTTCCGGGGGACAGGCTCAGCCCCAGCATTTT. The variable domain in full, completed from reference TRBV19 and TRBJ1-5, reads DGGITQSPKYLFRKEGQNVTLSCEQNLNHDAMYWYRQDPGQGLRLIYYSQIVNDFQKGDIAEGYSVSREKKESFPLTVTSAQKNPTAFYLCASSISGGQAQPQHFGDGTRLSIL.

V gene TRBV14 combines with J gene TRBJ1-2; the match to TRBD1 covers 7 bases. The CDR3 has 16 residues. With V trimmed by 5 bases and J by 4 bases, 13 bases remained unmatched. The germline CDR1 and CDR2 sequences are SGHDN and FVKESK. The CDR3 region is CASSKHYRGTGYGYTF. The CDR3 nucleotides are TGTGCCAGCAGCAAACATTACAGGGGAACGGGCTATGGCTACACCTTC.

The rearrangement joins TRBV6-5 to TRBJ1-2; 7 bases are shared with TRBD1. The CDR3 sequence is 15 residues long. Germline trimming cut 6 bases from V and 1 base from J; bases unmatched to any gene: 8. Germline CDR1 reads MNHEY; CDR2 reads SVGAGI. The CDR3 sequence: CASSSMGQINYGYTF. The CDR3 bases are TGTGCCAGCAGCTCAATGGGACAGATTAACTATGGCTACACCTTC.

The CDR3 protein is CSVEDQSSGTYNEQFF. The CDR3, as DNA: TGCAGCGTTGAAGACCAATCTAGCGGGACCTACAATGAGCAGTTCTTC. This rearrangement joins TRBV29-1 to TRBJ2-1; 9 nucleotides match TRBD2. CDR3 length equals 16 residues. J gave up 2 bases and V 0 bases, and 5 bases lay outside the gene matches. Germline V lookup: CDR1 SQVTM, CDR2 ANQGSEA.

The chain combines TRBV6-1 with TRBJ2-5; no firm D call. There are 13 residues in the CDR3. Deletions cut 6 bases from V and 2 bases from J, with 10 bases between. Germline loops: CDR1 MNHNS, CDR2 SASEGT. This chain's CDR3 is CASRPSAQETQYF. In nucleotides, the CDR3 is TGTGCCAGCAGGCCAAGCGCTCAAGAGACCCAGTACTTC.

The rearrangement joins TRBV10-3 to TRBJ2-1, with TRBD2 as a possible D gene (6 bases). Per the germline V gene, CDR1 is ENHRY and CDR2 is SYGVKD. V lost 6 bases to trimming and J lost 0 bases, with 15 bases between them. CDR3 length equals 16 residues. In nucleotides, the CDR3 is TGTGCCATCAGCGCCGGGGGATTGAGCTCCTACAATGAGCAGTTCTTC. Translating gives CAISAGGLSSYNEQFF.

The chain employs TRBV28 and TRBJ2-7; D is perhaps TRBD1 (6 bases). The CDR3 is 14 amino acids. CDR1 is MDHEN and CDR2 is SYDVKM in the germline V gene. The V gene lost 2 bases and the J gene lost 5 bases, with 13 bases spanning the gap. The CDR3 DNA is TGTGCCAGCAGTTTAGGGGACATGCCCCACGAGCAGTACTTC. As protein: CASSLGDMPHEQYF.

V usage is TRBV30 and J usage is TRBJ1-5; a weak D match, TRBD1 (6 bases). This CDR3 is 14 amino acids long. The germline V gene has CDR1 GTSNPN and CDR2 SVGIG (reference sequence). V lost 5 bases and J lost 0, with 11 bases in between. CDR3 nucleotide sequence: TGTGCCTGGGGGACATATACTAGCAATCAGCCCCAGCATTTT. Translation: CAWGTYTSNQPQHF.

This chain links TRBV7-6 with TRBJ2-2; 8 nucleotides align to TRBD2. The germline V gene has CDR1 SGHVS and CDR2 FNYEAQ. This CDR3 has 16 residues. The V segment lost 2 bases and the J segment 4 bases; nucleotides outside the gene matches: 6. The CDR3 reads CASSLYASGLTGELFF. DNA of the CDR3: TGTGCCAGCAGCTTATACGCTAGCGGGCTCACCGGGGAGCTGTTTTTT.

V gene TRBV2 combines with J gene TRBJ2-2; 7 nucleotides agree with TRBD2. Trimming cost V 4 bases and J 6 bases; bases outside gene matches: 5. Germline CDR1 and CDR2: SNHLY and FYNNEI. There are 14 residues in the CDR3. CDR3 bases: TGTGCCAGCAGTGTCTGGGGGGGGGCCGGGGAGCTGTTTTTT. This encodes CASSVWGGAGELFF.

This rearrangement joins TRBV2 to TRBJ2-1, with 7 bases fitting TRBD2. Trimming removed 7 bases from V and 6 bases from J; junction bases left unmatched: 15. Germline CDR1 SNHLY, CDR2 FYNNEI. The CDR3 is made up of 16 amino acids. The CDR3 DNA reads TGTGCCAGCATTCTACTAGCGCCCGAGGGAAGCAATGAGCAGTTCTTC. This gives the protein CASILLAPEGSNEQFF.

The V and J genes are TRBV5-6 and TRBJ2-7; 10 nucleotides align to TRBD1. Germline-derived CDR1 and CDR2 are SGHDT and YYEEEE. This CDR3 region has 14 residues. The V gene end was trimmed by 4 bases and the J gene end by 2 bases; junction bases not matched to a gene: 3. CDR3 sequence reads: CASSPGTGAYEQYF. The CDR3 coding sequence is TGTGCCAGCAGCCCCGGGACAGGGGCCTACGAGCAGTACTTC.

The rearrangement joins TRBV19 to TRBJ2-7; 8 bases are a match to TRBD1. V was pared by 3 bases and J by 3 bases, with 7 bases of the junction left unmatched. From germline, CDR1 is LNHDA and CDR2 SQIVND (reference sequence). The CDR3 is 15 residues long. The CDR3 protein is CASSIRTGLRYEQYF. Here the CDR3 DNA reads TGTGCCAGTAGTATTCGGACAGGGCTTCGCTACGAGCAGTACTTC. The complete variable domain, with remaining parts taken from reference TRBV19 and TRBJ2-7, reads DGGITQSPKYLFRKEGQNVTLSCEQNLNHDAMYWYRQDPGQGLRLIYYSQIVNDFQKGDIAEGYSVSREKKESFPLTVTSAQKNPTAFYLCASSIRTGLRYEQYFGPGTRLTVT.

This rearrangement joins TRBV7-9 to TRBJ2-1, with a weak D call TRBD1 (6 bases). The V gene lost 2 bases and the J gene lost 10 bases, with 9 bases spanning the gap. Per germline, CDR1 SEHNR and CDR2 FQNEAQ (reference sequence). This CDR3 has 12 amino acids. CDR3 sequence: CASSLNRAEQFF. CDR3 sequence (DNA): TGTGCCAGCAGCTTAAACAGGGCGGAGCAGTTCTTC.

V gene TRBV27 combines with J gene TRBJ1-5; perhaps TRBD1 as D (6 bases). The germline V gene encodes CDR1 MNHEY and CDR2 SMNVEV (reference sequence). Trimming cost V 2 bases and J 6 bases, with 8 bases left between them. This CDR3 contains 13 residues. The CDR3 nucleotides are TGTGCCAGCAGTTTACAGGGGCCTCAGCCCCAGCATTTT. Protein: CASSLQGPQPQHF.

V is TRBV19 and J is TRBJ2-2; a possible D gene is TRBD1 (5 bases). The CDR3 runs to 18 residues. The V gene lost 6 bases and the J gene lost 4 bases, with 24 bases spanning the gap. Looked up from germline, CDR1 is LNHDA and CDR2 is SQIVND (reference sequence). CDR3 loop: CASRPLLQVSPTTGELFF. CDR3 sequence (DNA): TGTGCCAGTAGACCCCTATTACAGGTTTCCCCCACCACCGGGGAGCTGTTTTTT. Together with reference TRBV19 and TRBJ2-2, the CDR3 gives the full variable domain: DGGITQSPKYLFRKEGQNVTLSCEQNLNHDAMYWYRQDPGQGLRLIYYSQIVNDFQKGDIAEGYSVSREKKESFPLTVTSAQKNPTAFYLCASRPLLQVSPTTGELFFGEGSRLTVL.

The J gene is TRBJ1-1, the V gene TRBV27; the D is unclear. V dropped 3 bases and J dropped 6 bases, with 8 bases sitting between them. CDR1 and CDR2 (germline): MNHEY, SMNVEV (reference sequence). CDR3 length: 12 residues. As DNA, the CDR3 is TGTGCCAGCAGTTTCCCGGGTGCTGAAGCTTTCTTT. Protein: CASSFPGAEAFF.

This rearrangement joins TRBV2 to TRBJ1-5; D is unresolved. The germline gives CDR1 SNHLY, CDR2 FYNNEI. The CDR3 spans 13 residues. Trimming removed 3 bases at V and 9 bases at J, with 12 bases between. As DNA, the CDR3 is TGTGCCAGCAGTGAGGAGGAATGGCGGCCCCAGCATTTT. Translated: CASSEEEWRPQHF. Full variable domain (remainder filled in from reference TRBV2 and TRBJ1-5): EPEVTQTPSHQVTQMGQEVILRCVPISNHLYFYWYRQILGQKVEFLVSFYNNEISEKSEIFDDQFSVERPDGSNFTLKIRSTKLEDSAMYFCASSEEEWRPQHFGDGTRLSIL.